The clone carrying this TCR beta chain showed up just once. This entry comes from a study of blood T cell repertoires in COVID-19. As for the study in general: Acute and convalescent COVID-19 specimens originated in the United States, Italy and Spain. The analysed material was cDNA or gDNA that came from T cells, B-cell-depleted T cells, or PBMCs.

The length of the CDR3 is 16 residues. With 4 bases removed from V and 5 bases from J, the gap between germline ends came to 21 bases. The germline CDR1 and CDR2 sequences are SGDLS and YYNGEE. As processed by the authors: Nucleated cell number was recorded as an estimate derived from reference gene primer amplification. The method was immunoSEQ multiplex PCR; TCRdb's version includes in-frame clones alone and lacks a portion of them. The DNA gave D and trimming, while V, J and clone size come from that table. Of a few hundred thousand clones in the sample, around nine tenths were seen once. Sequencing input: peripheral blood. This sequence originates from a man aged 50 to 60 with acute or convalescent COVID-19. This sequence joins TRBV9 and TRBJ2-5, with D hard to call. The CDR3 protein is CASSPASGLVTETQYF. The CDR3 DNA reads as TGTGCCAGCAGCCCCGCGTCGGGTCTAGTGACGGAGACCCAGTACTTC. Variable domain in full (rest from reference TRBV9 and TRBJ2-5): DSGVTQTPKHLITATGQRVTLRCSPRSGDLSVYWYQQSLDQGLQFLIQYYNGEERAKGNILERFSAQQFPDLHSELNLSSLELGDSALYFCASSPASGLVTETQYFGPGTRLLVL.